Below, 24 T cell receptor beta chains from the same sample are listed, as sequenced in a study of CD8+CD57+ T cells in acquired aplastic anemia (dated by TCRdb to 2017 to 2018). The reads were generated on an Illumina HiSeq 2000. Genomic DNA served as template for TCR beta VDJ combination and CDR3 sequence profiling. TCRdb took the public reads, trimmed them with fastp at Q25, ran MiXCR for clone calling and kept in-frame beta chains. For every CDR3 protein sequence, its rows merge into one entry that carries the most common genes and DNA. The sample contains hundreds of thousands of distinct CDR3 sequences, over 25% of them found a single time. The top ten clones comprise 0.8% to 0.85% of the sample. Patients chosen for sequencing had shown expansion of CD8+CD57+ cells by flow cytometry. The sample taken for sequencing was sorted CD4+, CD8+, or CD8+CD57+ T cells (not recorded which) from PBMCs. Source of these receptors: a human donor with aplastic anemia.

This clonotype was observed a single time. The chain's CDR3 is CASSLGIDYRLYNEQFF. The CDR3 nucleotides read TGTGCCAGCAGTTTAGGGATTGATTACCGACTTTACAATGAGCAGTTCTTC. This rearrangement joins TRBV27 to TRBJ2-1; D unresolved. V was shortened by 2 bases and J by 4 bases, with 18 bases between the two germline ends. Germline V lookup: CDR1 MNHEY, CDR2 SMNVEV (reference sequence). CDR3 length equals 17 residues.

This clonotype has only a few counts. A much larger clone sits a single nucleotide away, making a read error possible. V and J are TRBV9 and TRBJ1-2; a weak D match, TRBD1 (6 bases). Germline values: CDR1 SGDLS, CDR2 YYNGEE. The CDR3 is 14 residues long. CDR3 bases: TGTGCCAGCAGCGTAGACAGGGAAGGCTATGGCCACACCTTC. Its translation is CASSVDREGYGHTF.

This chain joins TRBV2 and TRBJ2-3, with 13 bases that match TRBD2. The CDR3 contains 19 residues. The germline gives CDR1 SNHLY, CDR2 FYNNEI. The J segment lost 8 bases and the V segment lost 4 bases, leaving 18 bases of the junction unmatched. The CDR3 region has the DNA TGTGCCAGCAGTGCCCGGGGGTGGACTAGCGGGGGCCCACCGAGTACGCAGTATTTT. This gives the protein CASSARGWTSGGPPSTQYF.

The chain joins TRBV12-3 or TRBV12-4 to TRBJ2-7; 8 bases align to TRBD1. After removal of 5 bases from V and 2 bases from J, the junction contained 8 bases not matched to a gene. The CDR3 has 15 amino acids. CDR3 amino acids: CASSHPGQVTYEQYF. DNA of the CDR3: TGTGCCAGCAGTCATCCGGGACAGGTAACCTACGAGCAGTACTTC.

Regarding this clonotype: The CDR3 does not end in the conserved phenylalanine or tryptophan, so this is likely a read error. The chain recombines TRBV25-1 with TRBJ1-2; no firm D call. Trimming cost V 3 bases and J 5 bases, with 10 bases left between them. This CDR3 comprises 13 residues. Germline V gene data show CDR1 as MGHDK and CDR2 as SYGVNS. The CDR3 reads CASSDGSEYGYTS. As DNA, the CDR3 is TGTGCCAGCAGTGACGGGAGCGAGTATGGCTACACCTCC.

This clonotype was recorded a few times. The chain has TRBV4-2 and TRBJ2-3; D uncertain. This CDR3 region has 14 residues. CDR1 LGHNA and CDR2 YNFKEQ come from the germline V gene. Trimming pared 0 bases from V and 6 bases from J, leaving 10 bases between. The CDR3, as DNA: TGTGCCAGCAGCCAAGAAAGGACCTGGGATACGCAGTATTTT. This sequence encodes CASSQERTWDTQYF.

This clonotype was recorded only once. J is TRBJ2-5 and V is TRBV5-1; D is possibly TRBD1 (6 bases). Germline CDR1 is SGHRS and CDR2 is YFSETQ. With 6 bases removed from V and 4 bases from J, the gap between germline ends came to 16 bases. The CDR3 contains 14 residues. The CDR3 protein is CASKLTGVGETQYF. Written as DNA, the CDR3 is TGCGCCAGCAAGTTGACAGGAGTCGGAGAGACCCAGTACTTC.

This clonotype was counted many times. The rearrangement joins TRBV20-1 to TRBJ2-5; weak D call: TRBD1 (5 bases). CDR1 is DFQATT and CDR2 is SNEGSKA in the germline V gene (reference sequence). This CDR3 spans 13 amino acids. Trimming cost V 3 bases and J 2 bases, with 10 bases left between them. The CDR3 DNA reads TGCAGTGCTAGTGTGACAGTACAAGAGACCCAGTACTTC. Its protein product is CSASVTVQETQYF.

The chain has TRBV24-1 and TRBJ2-1; 7 bases fit TRBD2. Germline CDR1 KGHDR, CDR2 SFDVKD. This CDR3 has 16 residues. V lost 5 bases to trimming and J lost 8 bases; unmatched junction nucleotides: 14. The CDR3 sequence: CATSVETSFISYEQFF. DNA for the CDR3: TGTGCCACCAGTGTTGAGACTAGCTTCATTTCCTATGAGCAGTTCTTC.

The chain employs TRBV2 and TRBJ1-5; D possibly corresponds to TRBD1 (5 bases). Trimming left V 5 bases short and J 7 bases short, with 12 bases between. CDR1 SNHLY and CDR2 FYNNEI come from the germline V gene. The CDR3 length is 13 residues. The CDR3 loop reads CASSQGLGQPQHF. In nucleotides, the CDR3 is TGTGCCAGCAGTCAGGGTTTAGGACAGCCCCAGCATTTT.

For this clonotype: A junction end diverges from the germline sequence, so it may reflect a read error. This chain connects TRBV2 to TRBJ2-1; a possible D gene is TRBD1 (5 bases). This CDR3 spans 13 amino acids. Germline loops: CDR1 SNHLY, CDR2 FYNNEI. For the CDR3, the DNA is TGTGCCAGCAGTCCCAACAGGCGGTATGAGCAGCTCTTC. Translating it yields CASSPNRRYEQLF.

The chain is built from TRBV14 and TRBJ2-1; D gene ambiguous. V gave up 0 bases and J gave up 14 bases, with 8 bases separating them. Germline-derived CDR1 and CDR2 are SGHDN and FVKESK. The CDR3 covers 11 residues. For the CDR3, the DNA is TGTGCCAGCAGCCAAGATGGGCGCAAGTTCTTC. Translating it yields CASSQDGRKFF.

Many counts were recorded for this clonotype. V and J are TRBV7-9 and TRBJ1-1; D is ambiguous. Germline CDR1 SEHNR, CDR2 FQNEAQ (reference sequence). Trimming removed 4 bases from V and 0 bases from J, with 3 bases in between. This CDR3 spans 12 amino acids. Here the CDR3 reads CASSSMNTEAFF. The CDR3 DNA follows: TGTGCCAGCAGCTCAATGAACACTGAAGCTTTCTTT.

About this clonotype: A much more abundant neighbour one base away suggests this may be a read error. The rearrangement links TRBV2 to TRBJ1-5; D uncertain. CDR3 length: 14 residues. From germline, CDR1 is SNHLY and CDR2 FYNNEI. CDR3 nucleotides: TGTGCCAGCAGTGGAGGGAACTACAATCAGCTCCAGCATTTT. It encodes CASSGGNYNQLQHF.

Many counts were recorded for this clonotype. The V and J genes are TRBV10-3 and TRBJ1-6, with 7 nucleotides matching TRBD1. CDR1 ENHRY and CDR2 SYGVKD come from the germline V gene. Trimming took 10 bases from V and 0 from J; bases not matched to a gene: 12. The CDR3 extends over 17 amino acids. The CDR3: CASSPPDRSSYNSPLHF. As DNA, the CDR3 is TGTGCCAGCAGCCCACCGGACAGGAGCTCCTATAATTCACCCCTCCACTTT.

This clonotype was observed a single time. The chain joins TRBV24-1 to TRBJ1-1; no definite D call. V was pared by 7 bases and J by 1 base, with 12 bases between. The CDR3 length is 14 residues. Germline CDR1 KGHDR, CDR2 SFDVKD. The CDR3 loop reads CATSSTEENTEAFF. DNA of the CDR3: TGTGCCACCAGCTCAACTGAGGAGAACACTGAAGCTTTCTTT.

J is TRBJ2-5 and V is TRBV7-2, with TRBD1 matching 9 bases. The ends lost 5 bases at V and 7 bases at J; junction bases unmatched: 2. Germline V gene lookup returns CDR1 SGHTA and CDR2 FQGNSA. The CDR3 contains 12 residues. CDR3 DNA sequence: TGTGCCAGCAGCCCGGACAGGGGGACCCAGTACTTC. Its translation: CASSPDRGTQYF.

The chain is built from TRBV20-1 and TRBJ1-1; D remains unclear. The germline V and J ends were trimmed by 5 bases and 4 bases, with 14 bases remaining between them. The germline CDR1 and CDR2 sequences are DFQATT and SNEGSKA (reference sequence). There are 13 residues in the CDR3. The CDR3 DNA reads as TGCAGTGCTTGGGCCGGTCGTGGCACTGAAGCTTTCTTT. Translated: CSAWAGRGTEAFF.

The chain is built from TRBV25-1 and TRBJ2-7; possibly TRBD1 for D (6 bases). This CDR3 spans 14 amino acids. Trimming stripped 4 bases from V and 3 bases from J, with 13 bases between. Germline lookup yields CDR1 MGHDK and CDR2 SYGVNS. CDR3 DNA: TGTGCCAGCAGTGCTAGAGTAGGGGGCTACGAGCAGTACTTC. Amino acids: CASSARVGGYEQYF.

This clonotype was observed many times. The chain recombines TRBV19 with TRBJ1-5; D gene ambiguous. This CDR3 region has 12 residues. Germline CDR1 reads LNHDA; CDR2 reads SQIVND (reference sequence). Trimming removed 8 bases at V and 0 bases at J, with 5 bases between. CDR3 residues: CASSHSNQPQHF. CDR3 DNA sequence: TGTGCCAGTTCCCATAGCAATCAGCCCCAGCATTTT.

This clonotype showed up many times. The CDR3 reads CASSPTGNYEQYF. The CDR3 nucleotides read TGTGCCAGCAGCCCGACAGGGAACTACGAGCAGTACTTC. This chain connects TRBV14 to TRBJ2-7; 7 bases align to TRBD1. V shed 4 bases, J shed 3 bases, and the junction held 3 bases outside the gene matches. CDR3 length: 13 amino acids. Germline V gene sequence: CDR1 SGHDN, CDR2 FVKESK.

V is TRBV10-3 and J is TRBJ2-5; tentatively, D is TRBD1 or TRBD2 (6 bases each). The CDR3 is 13 residues long. The germline gives CDR1 ENHRY, CDR2 SYGVKD. The V end lost 4 bases, the J end lost 4 bases, and 10 bases lay between the germline ends. CDR3 region: CAISGGAIETQYF. The CDR3 coding sequence is TGTGCCATCAGTGGGGGGGCCATAGAGACCCAGTACTTC.

Many counts were recorded for this clonotype. V is TRBV7-3 and J is TRBJ2-1, with TRBD2 matching 7 bases. Germline CDR1 and CDR2: SGHTA and FQGTGA. This CDR3 is built from 16 residues. V lost 0 bases and J lost 0; bases outside the gene matches: 2. Here the CDR3 reads CASSLTLAVSYNEQFF. The CDR3, as DNA: TGTGCCAGCAGCTTAACGCTAGCGGTCTCCTACAATGAGCAGTTCTTC.

This clonotype was seen ten or more times. The J gene is TRBJ1-1, the V gene TRBV19, with TRBD1 identical over 11 bases. Germline lookup yields CDR1 LNHDA and CDR2 SQIVND (reference sequence). The CDR3 covers 14 residues. Trimming at V came to 5 bases and at J to 3 bases, leaving 2 bases not matched to a gene. CDR3 sequence: CASSWDRGYTEAFF. The CDR3 nucleotides are TGTGCCAGTAGTTGGGACAGGGGGTACACTGAAGCTTTCTTT.